This T cell receptor beta chain was found in a study of T cells in Graves' hyperthyroidism and ophthalmopathy. This clonotype was seen repeatedly, ten times or more. Antigen: not known. The ends lost 1 base at V and 3 bases at J; junction bases unmatched: 8. Germline values: CDR1 SGHVS, CDR2 FNYEAQ. There are 16 residues in the CDR3. Whole-study results and caveats: Blood samples included most of the expanded thyroid clonotypes exceeding 0.001.

The investigators amplified TCR beta CDR3 regions from RNA transcripts. The primer set for the first-round RT-PCR of the TCR CDR3 was HTBI. TCRdb re-derived calls from the multiplex PCR reads in MiXCR, one entry per CDR3 protein. The data contain around 700,000 distinct CDR3 sequences, approximately 19% of them singletons. The diagnostic basis comprised clinical symptoms, serum thyroxine and TRAb, thyroid ultrasound and orbital computed tomography. Ahead of any ophthalmopathy symptoms, the blood sample was obtained at the first diagnosis of hyperthyroidism. PBMCs were obtained from under 13 ml fresh peripheral blood.

This rearrangement joins TRBV7-6 to TRBJ1-2; 7 bases align to TRBD1. The sample comprised blood. This TCR was sampled from a woman aged 50 to 60 with Graves' hyperthyroidism that later progressed to Graves' ophthalmopathy. The CDR3 DNA reads as TGTGCCAGCAGCTTAGGCCAAGGGGGCCTCTACTATGGCTACACCTTC. Residues: CASSLGQGGLYYGYTF.